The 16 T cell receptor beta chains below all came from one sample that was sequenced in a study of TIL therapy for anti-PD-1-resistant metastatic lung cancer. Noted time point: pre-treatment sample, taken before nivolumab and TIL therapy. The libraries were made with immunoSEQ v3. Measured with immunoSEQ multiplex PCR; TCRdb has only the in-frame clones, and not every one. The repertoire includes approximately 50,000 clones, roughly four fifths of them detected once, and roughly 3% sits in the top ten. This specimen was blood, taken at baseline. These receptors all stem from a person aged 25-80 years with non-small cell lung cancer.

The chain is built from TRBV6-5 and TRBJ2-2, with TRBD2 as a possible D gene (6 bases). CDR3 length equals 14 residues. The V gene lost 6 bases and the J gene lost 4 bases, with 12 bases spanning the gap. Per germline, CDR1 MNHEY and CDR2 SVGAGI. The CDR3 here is CASRPTSFTGELFF. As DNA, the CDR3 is TGTGCCAGCAGGCCCACTAGCTTCACCGGGGAGCTGTTTTTT.

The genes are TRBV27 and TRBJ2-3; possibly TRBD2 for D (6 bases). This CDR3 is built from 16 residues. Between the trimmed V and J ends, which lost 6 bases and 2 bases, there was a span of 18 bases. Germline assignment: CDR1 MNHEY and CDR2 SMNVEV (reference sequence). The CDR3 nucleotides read TGTGCCAGCAGGCCCAGGCGGGGATTCGACACAGATACGCAGTATTTT. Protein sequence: CASRPRRGFDTDTQYF.

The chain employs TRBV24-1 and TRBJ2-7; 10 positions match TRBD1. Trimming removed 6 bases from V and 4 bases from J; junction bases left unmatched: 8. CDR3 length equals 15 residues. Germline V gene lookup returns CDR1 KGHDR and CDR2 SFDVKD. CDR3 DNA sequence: TGTGCCACCAGTAAAACCGGGACAGGGGTATACGAGCAGTACTTC. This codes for CATSKTGTGVYEQYF.

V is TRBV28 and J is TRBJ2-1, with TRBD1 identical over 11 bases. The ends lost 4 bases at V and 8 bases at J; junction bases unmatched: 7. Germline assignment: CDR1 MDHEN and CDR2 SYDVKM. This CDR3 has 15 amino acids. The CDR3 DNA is TGTGCCAGCAGTTACTCGGACAGGGGGCAGGATGAGCAGTTCTTC. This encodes CASSYSDRGQDEQFF.

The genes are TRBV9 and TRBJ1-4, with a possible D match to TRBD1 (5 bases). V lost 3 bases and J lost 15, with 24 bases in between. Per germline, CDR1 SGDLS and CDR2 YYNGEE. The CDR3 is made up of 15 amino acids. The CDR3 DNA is TGTGCCAGCAGCGCCGCTCCGCAGGGATTCAAGGGGATGTTTTTT. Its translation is CASSAAPQGFKGMFF.

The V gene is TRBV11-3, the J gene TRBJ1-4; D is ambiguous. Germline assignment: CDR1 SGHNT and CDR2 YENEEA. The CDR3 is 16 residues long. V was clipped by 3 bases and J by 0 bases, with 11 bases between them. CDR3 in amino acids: CASSFWREATNEKLFF. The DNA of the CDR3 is TGTGCCAGCAGCTTTTGGAGGGAAGCAACTAATGAAAAACTGTTTTTT. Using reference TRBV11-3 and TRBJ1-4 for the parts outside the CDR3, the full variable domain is EAGVVQSPRYKIIEKKQPVAFWCNPISGHNTLYWYLQNLGQGPELLIRYENEEAVDDSQLPKDRFSAERLKGVDSTLKIQPAELGDSAVYLCASSFWREATNEKLFFGSGTQLSVL.

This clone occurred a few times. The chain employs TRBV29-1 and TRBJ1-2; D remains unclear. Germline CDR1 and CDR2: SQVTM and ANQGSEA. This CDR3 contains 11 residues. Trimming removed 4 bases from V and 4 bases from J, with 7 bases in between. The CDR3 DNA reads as TGCAGCGTTGGGACCACCTATGGCTACACCTTC. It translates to CSVGTTYGYTF.

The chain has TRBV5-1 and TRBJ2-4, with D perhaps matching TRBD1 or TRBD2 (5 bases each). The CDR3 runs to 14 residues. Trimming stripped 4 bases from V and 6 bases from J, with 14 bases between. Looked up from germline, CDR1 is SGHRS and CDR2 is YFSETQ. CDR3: CASSGDGSLNIQYF. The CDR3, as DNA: TGCGCCAGCAGCGGGGACGGATCCTTAAACATTCAGTACTTC.

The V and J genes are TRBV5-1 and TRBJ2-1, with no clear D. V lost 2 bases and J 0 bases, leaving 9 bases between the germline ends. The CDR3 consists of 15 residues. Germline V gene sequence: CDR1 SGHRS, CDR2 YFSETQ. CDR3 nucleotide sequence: TGCGCCAGCAGCTTCCCCCCCCGCTCCTACAATGAGCAGTTCTTC. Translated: CASSFPPRSYNEQFF.

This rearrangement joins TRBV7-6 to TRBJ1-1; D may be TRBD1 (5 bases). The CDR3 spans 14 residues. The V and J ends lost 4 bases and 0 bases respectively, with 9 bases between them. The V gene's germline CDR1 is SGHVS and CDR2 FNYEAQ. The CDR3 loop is CASSSLTVNTEAFF. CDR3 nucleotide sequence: TGTGCCAGCAGCTCGTTGACAGTGAACACTGAAGCTTTCTTT.

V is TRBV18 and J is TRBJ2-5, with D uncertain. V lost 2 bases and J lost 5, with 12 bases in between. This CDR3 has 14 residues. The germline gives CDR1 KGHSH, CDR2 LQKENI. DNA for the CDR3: TGTGCCAGCTCACCAAATGGGTTACGGGAGACCCAGTACTTC. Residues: CASSPNGLRETQYF.

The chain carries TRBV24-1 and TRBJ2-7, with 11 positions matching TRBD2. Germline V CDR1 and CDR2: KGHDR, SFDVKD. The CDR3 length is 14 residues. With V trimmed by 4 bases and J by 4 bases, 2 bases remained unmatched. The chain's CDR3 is CATSDTSGSYEQYF. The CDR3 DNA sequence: TGTGCCACCAGTGACACTAGCGGGAGTTACGAGCAGTACTTC.

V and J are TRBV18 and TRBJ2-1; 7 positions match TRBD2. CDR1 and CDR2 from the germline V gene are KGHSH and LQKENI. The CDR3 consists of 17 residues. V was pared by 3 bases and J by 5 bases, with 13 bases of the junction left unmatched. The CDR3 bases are TGTGCCAGCTCACCTACCCCCCAAGCGGGGAGGAACAATGAGCAGTTCTTC. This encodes CASSPTPQAGRNNEQFF.

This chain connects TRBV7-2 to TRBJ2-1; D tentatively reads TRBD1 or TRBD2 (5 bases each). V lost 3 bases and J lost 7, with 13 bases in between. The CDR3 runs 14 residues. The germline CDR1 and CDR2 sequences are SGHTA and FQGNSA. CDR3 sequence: CASSFGAAHNEQFF. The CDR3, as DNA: TGTGCCAGCAGCTTCGGGGCAGCGCATAATGAGCAGTTCTTC.

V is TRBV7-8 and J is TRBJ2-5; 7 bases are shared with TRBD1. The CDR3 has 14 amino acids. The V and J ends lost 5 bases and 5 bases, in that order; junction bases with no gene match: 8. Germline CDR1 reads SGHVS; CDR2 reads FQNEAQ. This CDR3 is CASSEDRARETQYF. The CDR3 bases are TGTGCCAGCAGCGAAGACAGGGCGCGGGAGACCCAGTACTTC.

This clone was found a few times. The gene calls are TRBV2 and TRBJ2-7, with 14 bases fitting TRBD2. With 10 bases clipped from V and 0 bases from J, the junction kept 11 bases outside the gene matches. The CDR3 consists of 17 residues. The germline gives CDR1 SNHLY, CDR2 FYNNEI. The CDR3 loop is CAIITLTSGRDSYEQYF. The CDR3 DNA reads TGTGCCATCATAACCCTGACTAGCGGGAGGGACTCCTACGAGCAGTACTTC.